This T cell receptor beta chain originates from a study of naive and memory T cell subsets. Overall study results and limits: Higher TCR numbers at tuberculin sites reflect T cell infiltration, per interpretation. Reportedly, tuberculin skin test sites gave far more TCRs than other biopsies. Potentially, T cell activation and differentiation skew this RNA-based measurement.

This clonotype appeared many times. Its antigen is not identified. The SP2 primer and nested alpha and beta constant region primers amplified ligated cDNA in four rounds. Alpha and beta constant region primers primed reverse transcription for blood and skin samples. TCRdb reanalysed the UMI-ligation and nested PCR reads using MiXCR and keeps one entry per CDR3 protein. This table holds 35,000 to 40,000 distinct CDR3 sequences, 9.5% to 12% found once. This sample's treatment: skin biopsy from PPD injection site in Mantoux-positive individual. A UMI-containing oligonucleotide was joined by 3' ligation to the TCR cDNA template. Trimming removed 6 bases from V and 3 bases from J; junction bases left unmatched: 5. There are 13 residues in the CDR3. In germline, CDR1 is MGHDK, CDR2 SYGVNS.

The chain has TRBV25-1 and TRBJ2-7, with 7 bases lining up with TRBD1. This specimen was skin, taken from a tuberculin skin test site. The receptor's source is an adult in good health. CDR3 protein: CASREGQRYEQYF. The CDR3 bases are TGTGCCAGCAGAGAGGGACAGCGCTACGAGCAGTACTTC.